This TCR beta chain is from a study of T cell responses to AZD1222 COVID-19 vaccine. About this clone: Its antigen remains unidentified.

The assay was immunoSEQ multiplex PCR, and TCRdb's table has in-frame clones only and misses some. The sample holds 150,000 to 200,000 clones, about 91% seen once. Germline CDR1 SGHAT, CDR2 FQNNGV. The CDR3 covers 16 residues. V lost 5 bases, J lost 5 bases, and 5 bases stayed unmatched. Overall study results and limits: Only 6 or 7 individuals given AZD1222 were seropositive at baseline. Elevations in Spike-specific TCR breadth and depth followed administration of two AZD1222 doses. Repertoires were sampled only after the peak T cell response.

Sequencing used peripheral blood, obtained on day 0 of AZD1222 vaccination. V usage is TRBV11-2 and J usage is TRBJ2-1; 14 bases are a match to TRBD2. The sequence was collected from an adult in good health. For the CDR3, the DNA is TGTGCCAGCAGCCGGCGGACTAGCGGGGGGCACAATGAGCAGTTCTTC. It yields the protein CASSRRTSGGHNEQFF.